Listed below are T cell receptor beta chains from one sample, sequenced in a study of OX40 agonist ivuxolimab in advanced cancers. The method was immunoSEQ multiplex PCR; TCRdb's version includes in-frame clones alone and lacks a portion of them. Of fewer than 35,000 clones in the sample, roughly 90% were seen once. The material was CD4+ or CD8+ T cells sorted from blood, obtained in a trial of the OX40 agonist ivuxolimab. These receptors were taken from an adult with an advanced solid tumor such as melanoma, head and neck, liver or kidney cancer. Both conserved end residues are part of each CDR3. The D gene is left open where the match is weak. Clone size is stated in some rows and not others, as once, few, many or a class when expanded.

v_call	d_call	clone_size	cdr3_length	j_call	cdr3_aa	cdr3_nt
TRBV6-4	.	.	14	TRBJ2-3	CASSDGSGLGTQYF	TGTGCCAGCAGTGACGGCTCAGGGTTGGGTACGCAGTATTTT
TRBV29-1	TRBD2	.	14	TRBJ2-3	CSVGVAGRADTQYF	TGCAGCGTGGGGGTAGCGGGACGAGCAGATACGCAGTATTTT
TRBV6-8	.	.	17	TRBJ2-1	CASAPWKGENTYNEQFF	TGTGCCAGCGCTCCGTGGAAAGGGGAGAATACCTACAATGAGCAGTTCTTC
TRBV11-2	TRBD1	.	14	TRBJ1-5	CASSPDRVSQPQHF	TGTGCCAGCAGCCCCGACAGGGTTAGTCAGCCCCAGCATTTT
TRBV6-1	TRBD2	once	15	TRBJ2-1	CASSLLAGGQNEQFF	TGTGCCAGCAGTTTACTAGCGGGAGGTCAGAATGAGCAGTTCTTC
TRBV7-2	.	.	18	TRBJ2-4	CASSWPSTGSGAKNIQYF	TGTGCCAGCAGCTGGCCCTCCACAGGGTCAGGAGCCAAAAACATTCAGTACTTC
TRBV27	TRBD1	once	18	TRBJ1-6	CASSLRRGPSPVRSPLHF	TGTGCCAGCTCCCTTAGGAGGGGGCCAAGTCCTGTTAGATCACCCCTCCACTTT
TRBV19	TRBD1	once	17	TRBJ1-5	CASSIIVWGTEDQPQHF	TGTGCCAGTAGTATAATCGTGTGGGGGACAGAGGATCAGCCCCAGCATTTT
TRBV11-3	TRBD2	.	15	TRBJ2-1	CASSLALAVYNEQFF	TGTGCCAGCAGCTTAGCACTAGCGGTCTACAATGAGCAGTTCTTC
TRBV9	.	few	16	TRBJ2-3	CASSAGTPRETYTQYF	TGTGCCAGCAGCGCCGGGACGCCACGAGAGACTTATACGCAGTATTTT
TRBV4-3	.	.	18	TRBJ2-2	CASSQASLQHANTGELFF	TGCGCCAGCAGCCAAGCCTCCCTACAGCACGCGAACACCGGGGAGCTGTTTTTT
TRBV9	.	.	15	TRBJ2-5	CASSYNRGGIETQYF	TGTGCCAGCAGCTACAATAGGGGCGGGATAGAGACCCAGTACTTC
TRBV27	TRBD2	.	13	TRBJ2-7	CATGGVPPYEQYF	TGTGCCACCGGGGGGGTTCCCCCCTACGAGCAGTACTTC
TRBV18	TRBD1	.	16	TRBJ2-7	CASSPNGQGAPYEQYF	TGTGCCAGCTCACCAAACGGACAGGGAGCCCCCTACGAGCAGTACTTC
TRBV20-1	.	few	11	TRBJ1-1	CSARTYTEAFF	TGCAGTGCAAGAACGTACACTGAAGCTTTCTTT
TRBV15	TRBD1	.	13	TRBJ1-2	CATSRQGAHGYTF	TGTGCCACCAGCAGACAGGGGGCCCATGGCTACACCTTC
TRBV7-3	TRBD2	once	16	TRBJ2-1	CASSLALTSGYNEQFF	TGTGCCAGCAGCCTCGCCCTAACTAGCGGCTACAATGAGCAGTTCTTC
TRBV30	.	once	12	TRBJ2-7	CAWSRMSYEQYF	TGTGCCTGGAGTCGAATGTCCTACGAGCAGTACTTC
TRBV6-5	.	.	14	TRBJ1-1	CASSRQEGSTEAFF	TGTGCCAGCAGTCGACAGGAGGGTTCTACTGAAGCTTTCTTT
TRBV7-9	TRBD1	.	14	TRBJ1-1	CASSFGTGGTEAFF	TGTGCCAGCAGCTTCGGGACAGGGGGCACTGAAGCTTTCTTT
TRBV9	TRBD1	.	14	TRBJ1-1	CASSVTGGGTEAFF	TGTGCCAGCAGCGTAACAGGGGGGGGCACTGAAGCTTTCTTT
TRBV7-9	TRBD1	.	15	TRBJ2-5	CASSPRQGGGETQYF	TGTGCCAGCAGCCCTAGACAGGGGGGCGGAGAGACCCAGTACTTC
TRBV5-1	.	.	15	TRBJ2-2	CASSLSGQNTGELFF	TGCGCCAGCAGCTTGTCGGGACAGAACACCGGGGAGCTGTTTTTT
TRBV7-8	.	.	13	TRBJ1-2	CASSLGRAYGYTF	TGTGCCAGCAGCTTAGGCAGGGCCTATGGCTACACCTTC